This note documents a single TCR beta chain sequence. Antigen: not known. This sample stems from a study of T cell responses to AZD1222 COVID-19 vaccine. The CDR3 covers 17 residues. CDR1 and CDR2 (germline): MNHEY, SVGEGT. V was pared by 6 bases and J by 1 base, with 10 bases of the junction left unmatched. Sequenced by immunoSEQ multiplex PCR; TCRdb stores in-frame clones only, minus some. The sample includes 95,000 to 150,000 clones, 90% of them seen just once. Findings of the study overall: Repertoires were sampled only after the peak T cell response.

This rearrangement joins TRBV6-2 or TRBV6-3 to TRBJ2-5; 11 nucleotides align to TRBD1. Sequences were derived from peripheral blood, sampled on day 0 of MenACWY control vaccination. The TCR comes from an adult in good health. CDR3 sequence (DNA): TGTGCCAGCAGCCCTACCCTCGGACAGGGGGCCCAAGAGACCCAGTACTTC. This translates into CASSPTLGQGAQETQYF.